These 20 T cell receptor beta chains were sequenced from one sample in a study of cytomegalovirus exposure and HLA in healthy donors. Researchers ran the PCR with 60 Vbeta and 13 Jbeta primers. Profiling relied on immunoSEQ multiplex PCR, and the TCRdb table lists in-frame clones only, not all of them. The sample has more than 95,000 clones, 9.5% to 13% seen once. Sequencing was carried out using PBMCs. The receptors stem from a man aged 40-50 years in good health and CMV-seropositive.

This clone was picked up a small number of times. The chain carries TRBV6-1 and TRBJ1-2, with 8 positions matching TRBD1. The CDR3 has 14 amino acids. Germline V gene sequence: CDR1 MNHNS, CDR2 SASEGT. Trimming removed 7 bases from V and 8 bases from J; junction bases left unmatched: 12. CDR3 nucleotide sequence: TGTGCCAGCAACCGACAGGGGCCTCCTTCCGGCTACACCTTC. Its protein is CASNRQGPPSGYTF.

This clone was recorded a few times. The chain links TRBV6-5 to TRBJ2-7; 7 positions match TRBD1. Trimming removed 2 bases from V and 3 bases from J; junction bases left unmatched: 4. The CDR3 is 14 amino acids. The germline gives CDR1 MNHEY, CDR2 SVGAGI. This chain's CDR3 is CASSYGRQGYEQYF. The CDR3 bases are TGTGCCAGCAGTTACGGGAGACAGGGCTACGAGCAGTACTTC.

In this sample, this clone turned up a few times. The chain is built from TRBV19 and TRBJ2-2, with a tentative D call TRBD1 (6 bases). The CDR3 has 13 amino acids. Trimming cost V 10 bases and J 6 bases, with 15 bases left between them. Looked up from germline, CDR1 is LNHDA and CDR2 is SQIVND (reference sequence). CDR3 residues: CAIKQQGSGELFF. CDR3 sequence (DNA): TGTGCCATAAAACAACAGGGCTCCGGGGAGCTGTTTTTT.

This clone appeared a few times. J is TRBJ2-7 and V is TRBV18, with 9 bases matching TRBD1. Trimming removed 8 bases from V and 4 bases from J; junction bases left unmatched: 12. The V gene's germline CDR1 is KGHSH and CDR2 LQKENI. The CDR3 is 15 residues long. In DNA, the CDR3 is TGTGCCAGCAAACCTTCCGGGACAGGGAGTTACGAGCAGTACTTC. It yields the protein CASKPSGTGSYEQYF.

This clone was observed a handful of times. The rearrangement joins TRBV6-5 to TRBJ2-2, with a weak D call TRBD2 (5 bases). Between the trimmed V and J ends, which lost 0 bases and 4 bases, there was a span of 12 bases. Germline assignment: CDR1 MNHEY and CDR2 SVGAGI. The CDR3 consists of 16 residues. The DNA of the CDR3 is TGTGCCAGCAGTTACTCGACGGGGTCATTCACCGGGGAGCTGTTTTTT. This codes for CASSYSTGSFTGELFF.

Here the CDR3 reads CASSQGAHDQPQHF. The CDR3 DNA follows: TGTGCCAGCAGCCAGGGGGCGCATGACCAGCCCCAGCATTTT. J is TRBJ1-5 and V is TRBV9; 8 positions match TRBD1. This CDR3 region has 14 residues. Germline V gene data show CDR1 as SGDLS and CDR2 as YYNGEE. J was trimmed by 7 bases and V by 4 bases; bases with no gene match: 7.

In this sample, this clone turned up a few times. CDR3 amino acids: CASSWEPSTDTQYF. CDR3 in DNA: TGTGCCAGCAGTTGGGAGCCTAGCACAGATACGCAGTATTTT. The gene calls are TRBV2 and TRBJ2-3; D perhaps matches TRBD2 (5 bases). V lost 5 bases, J lost 0 bases, and 9 bases lay in between. The germline V gene has CDR1 SNHLY and CDR2 FYNNEI. CDR3 length equals 14 residues.

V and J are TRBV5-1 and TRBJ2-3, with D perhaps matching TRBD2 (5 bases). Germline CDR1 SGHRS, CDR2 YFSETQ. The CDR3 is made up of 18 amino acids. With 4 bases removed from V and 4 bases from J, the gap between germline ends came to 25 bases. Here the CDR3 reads CASSPAPVTSNFADTQYF. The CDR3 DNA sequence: TGCGCCAGCAGCCCCGCACCCGTTACTAGTAATTTCGCAGATACGCAGTATTTT.

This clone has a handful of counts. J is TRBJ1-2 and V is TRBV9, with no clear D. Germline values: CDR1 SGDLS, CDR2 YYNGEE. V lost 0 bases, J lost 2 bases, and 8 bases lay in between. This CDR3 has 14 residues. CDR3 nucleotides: TGTGCCAGCAGCGTAGTCATGGAGAACTATGGCTACACCTTC. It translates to CASSVVMENYGYTF.

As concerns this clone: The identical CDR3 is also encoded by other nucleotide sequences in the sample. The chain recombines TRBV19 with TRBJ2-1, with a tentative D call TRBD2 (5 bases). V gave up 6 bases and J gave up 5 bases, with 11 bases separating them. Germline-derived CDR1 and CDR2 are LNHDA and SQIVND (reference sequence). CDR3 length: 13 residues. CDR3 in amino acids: CASRDRGDNEQFF. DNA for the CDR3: TGTGCCAGTAGGGATCGGGGTGACAATGAGCAGTTCTTC.

CDR3 sequence: CASSFGGKGTDTQYF. The CDR3 DNA is TGTGCCAGCAGCTTCGGCGGGAAAGGCACAGATACGCAGTATTTT. The J gene is TRBJ2-3, the V gene TRBV7-2; possibly TRBD2 for D (6 bases). The ends were cut back, 3 bases at V and 1 base at J, with 11 bases in the middle. Germline CDR1 SGHTA, CDR2 FQGNSA. The CDR3 covers 15 residues.

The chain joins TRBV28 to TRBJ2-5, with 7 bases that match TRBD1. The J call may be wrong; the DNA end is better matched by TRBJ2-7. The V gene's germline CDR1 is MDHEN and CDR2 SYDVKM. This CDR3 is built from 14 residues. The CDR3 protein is CASSSGQISYEQYF. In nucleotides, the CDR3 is TGTGCCAGCAGTTCGGGACAGATCTCCTACGAGCAGTACTTC.

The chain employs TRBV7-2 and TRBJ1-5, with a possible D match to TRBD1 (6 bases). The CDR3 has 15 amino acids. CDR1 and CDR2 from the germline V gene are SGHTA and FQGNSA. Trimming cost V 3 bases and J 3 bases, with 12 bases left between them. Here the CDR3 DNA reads TGTGCCAGCAGCTTTACAGGGCTTACCAATCAGCCCCAGCATTTT. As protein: CASSFTGLTNQPQHF.

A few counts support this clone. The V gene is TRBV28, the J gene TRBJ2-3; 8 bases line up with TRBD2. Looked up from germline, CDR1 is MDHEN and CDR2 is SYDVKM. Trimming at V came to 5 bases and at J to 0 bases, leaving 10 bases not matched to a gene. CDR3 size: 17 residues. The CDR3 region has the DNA TGTGCCAGCAGTACCTTCCGACTAGCGACTAGCACAGATACGCAGTATTTT. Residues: CASSTFRLATSTDTQYF.

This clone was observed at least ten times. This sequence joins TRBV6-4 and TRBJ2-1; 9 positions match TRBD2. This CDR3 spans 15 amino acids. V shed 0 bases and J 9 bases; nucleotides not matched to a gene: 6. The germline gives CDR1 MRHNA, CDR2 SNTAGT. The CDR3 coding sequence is TGTGCCAGCAGTGACTCGCGGGAGGGCCAGGGTGAGCAGTTCTTC. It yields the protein CASSDSREGQGEQFF.

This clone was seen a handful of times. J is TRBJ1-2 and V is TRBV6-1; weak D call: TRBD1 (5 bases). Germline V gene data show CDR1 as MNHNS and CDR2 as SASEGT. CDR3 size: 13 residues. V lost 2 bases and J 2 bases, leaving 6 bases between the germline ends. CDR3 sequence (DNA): TGTGCCAGCAGTGAAACAGGAAACTATGGCTACACCTTC. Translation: CASSETGNYGYTF.

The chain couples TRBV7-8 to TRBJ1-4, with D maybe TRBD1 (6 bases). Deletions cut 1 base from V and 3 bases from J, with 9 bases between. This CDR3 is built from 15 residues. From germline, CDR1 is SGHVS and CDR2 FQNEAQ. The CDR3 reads CASSLGYRANEKLFF. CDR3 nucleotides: TGTGCCAGCAGCTTAGGGTACAGGGCTAATGAAAAACTGTTTTTT.

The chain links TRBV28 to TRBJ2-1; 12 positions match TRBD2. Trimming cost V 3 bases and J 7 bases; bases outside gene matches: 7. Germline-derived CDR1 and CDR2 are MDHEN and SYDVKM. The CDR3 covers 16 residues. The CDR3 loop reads CASSLRLAGATNEQFF. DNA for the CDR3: TGTGCCAGCAGTTTGCGACTAGCGGGAGCTACAAATGAGCAGTTCTTC.

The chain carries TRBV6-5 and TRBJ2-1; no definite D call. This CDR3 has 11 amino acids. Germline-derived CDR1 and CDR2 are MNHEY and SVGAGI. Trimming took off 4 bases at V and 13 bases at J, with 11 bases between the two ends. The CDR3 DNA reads TGTGCCAGCAGTTCAGCGTCTGAACAGTTCTTC. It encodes CASSSASEQFF.

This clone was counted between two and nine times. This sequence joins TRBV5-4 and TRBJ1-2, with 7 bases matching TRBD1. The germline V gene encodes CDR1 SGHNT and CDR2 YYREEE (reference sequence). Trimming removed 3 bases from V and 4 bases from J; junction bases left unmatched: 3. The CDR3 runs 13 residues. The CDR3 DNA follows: TGTGCCAGCAGCTCTACAGGGGCCTATGGCTACACCTTC. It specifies CASSSTGAYGYTF.